Listed here are 12 T cell receptor beta chains from one sample, sequenced in a study of blood T cell repertoires in COVID-19. Only in-frame clones appear in the TCRdb table, and some are missing; sequencing was by immunoSEQ multiplex PCR. The sample contains around 300,000 clones, 89% of which appear only once. The sequenced material came from peripheral blood. These TCRs come from a woman in her 40s who had recovered from COVID-19.

This clone was found once. The chain links TRBV4-2 to TRBJ2-6; TRBD1 matches 7 bases. The CDR3 sequence is 16 residues long. J was trimmed by 4 bases and V by 0 bases; bases with no gene match: 3. Germline V gene data show CDR1 as LGHNA and CDR2 as YNFKEQ. In DNA, the CDR3 is TGTGCCAGCAGCCAAGAGACAGGGACCGGGGCCAACGTCCTGACTTTC. This sequence encodes CASSQETGTGANVLTF.

Here the CDR3 reads CASTHRAAGANVLTF. The CDR3 nucleotides read TGTGCCAGCACCCACAGGGCCGCCGGGGCCAACGTCCTGACTTTC. The V gene is TRBV7-9, the J gene TRBJ2-6; D is perhaps TRBD1 (6 bases). Germline CDR1 reads SEHNR; CDR2 reads FQNEAQ (reference sequence). Trimming took 7 bases from V and 4 from J, leaving 14 bases between them. This CDR3 has 15 residues.

This clone was detected only once. This rearrangement joins TRBV11-2 to TRBJ2-7; D is unclear. There are 11 residues in the CDR3. Germline CDR1 SGHAT, CDR2 FQNNGV. V lost 8 bases and J lost 7, with 12 bases in between. The CDR3 reads CASERWPEQYF. CDR3 DNA: TGTGCCAGCGAGAGGTGGCCAGAGCAGTACTTC.

This chain joins TRBV5-1 and TRBJ2-7; D may be TRBD1 (6 bases). The germline CDR1 and CDR2 sequences are SGHRS and YFSETQ. Trimming pared 1 base from V and 3 bases from J, leaving 14 bases between. The CDR3 has 15 residues. The CDR3 loop reads CASSLSLGGDYEQYF. The CDR3 coding sequence is TGCGCCAGCAGCTTGTCTCTAGGGGGTGACTACGAGCAGTACTTC.

This chain links TRBV5-1 with TRBJ2-3; TRBD2 matches at 9 bases. The V segment lost 6 bases and the J segment 0 bases; nucleotides outside the gene matches: 5. CDR3 size: 15 residues. Germline CDR1 and CDR2: SGHRS and YFSETQ. The CDR3 sequence: CASTGLASSTDTQYF. The DNA for the CDR3 is TGCGCCAGCACTGGACTAGCGTCTAGCACAGATACGCAGTATTTT.

The chain recombines TRBV7-2 with TRBJ1-3; D call uncertain. The germline CDR1 and CDR2 sequences are SGHTA and FQGNSA. This CDR3 has 12 residues. Between the trimmed V and J ends, which lost 5 bases and 4 bases, there was a span of 6 bases. The CDR3 spells CASSQQGNTIYF. The CDR3 DNA is TGTGCCAGCAGCCAACAGGGAAACACCATATATTTT.

The chain recombines TRBV21-1 with TRBJ1-5; the table's D call, TRBD1, has no DNA check behind it. TRBV21-1 is a pseudogene segment. CDR3 size: 16 residues. The CDR3 bases are TGTGCCAGCAACAGGGGGACAAGTTATAGCAATCAGCCCCAGCATTTT. It yields the protein CASNRGTSYSNQPQHF.

This chain uses TRBV5-1 with TRBJ1-1, with 9 nucleotides matching TRBD1. This CDR3 comprises 16 residues. Germline V CDR1 and CDR2: SGHRS, YFSETQ. Trimming cost V 4 bases and J 6 bases; bases outside gene matches: 13. In DNA form, the CDR3 reads TGCGCCAGCAGCCTGGTCGATATGGGACAGGGCGCTGAAGCTTTCTTT. It codes for CASSLVDMGQGAEAFF.

The rearrangement uses TRBV10-3 and TRBJ1-2; D is possibly TRBD1 (6 bases). The germline gives CDR1 ENHRY, CDR2 SYGVKD. The CDR3 runs 13 residues. The V and J ends lost 4 bases and 2 bases respectively, with 8 bases between them. Written as DNA, the CDR3 is TGTGCCATCAGTGTGGACAGAAACTATGGCTACACCTTC. This codes for CAISVDRNYGYTF.

The chain couples TRBV7-6 to TRBJ1-5; 12 positions agree with TRBD1. CDR1 is SGHVS, CDR2 FNYEAQ, per germline. V gave up 5 bases and J gave up 5 bases; unmatched junction bases: 13. CDR3 length: 18 amino acids. Here the CDR3 DNA reads TGTGCCAGCAGCCCCCGGTTCGGGACAGGGGGCGCGGATCAGCCCCAGCATTTT. Its protein is CASSPRFGTGGADQPQHF.

This chain joins TRBV4-2 and TRBJ2-2; no reliable D call. From germline, CDR1 is LGHNA and CDR2 YNFKEQ. The length of the CDR3 is 14 residues. V lost 0 bases to trimming and J lost 6 bases, with 8 bases between them. The CDR3 loop reads CASSQDKQSGELFF. In DNA, the CDR3 is TGTGCCAGCAGCCAAGATAAGCAATCCGGGGAGCTGTTTTTT.

The chain has TRBV3-1 (or the pseudogene TRBV3-2) and TRBJ2-1; D might be TRBD2 (6 bases). There are 16 residues in the CDR3. Germline V lookup: CDR1 LGHDT, CDR2 YNNKEL (reference sequence). Trimming stripped 0 bases from V and 2 bases from J, with 11 bases between. The CDR3 sequence is CASSQDPGGTYNEQFF. The DNA for the CDR3 is TGTGCCAGCAGCCAAGATCCGGGCGGGACCTACAATGAGCAGTTCTTC.